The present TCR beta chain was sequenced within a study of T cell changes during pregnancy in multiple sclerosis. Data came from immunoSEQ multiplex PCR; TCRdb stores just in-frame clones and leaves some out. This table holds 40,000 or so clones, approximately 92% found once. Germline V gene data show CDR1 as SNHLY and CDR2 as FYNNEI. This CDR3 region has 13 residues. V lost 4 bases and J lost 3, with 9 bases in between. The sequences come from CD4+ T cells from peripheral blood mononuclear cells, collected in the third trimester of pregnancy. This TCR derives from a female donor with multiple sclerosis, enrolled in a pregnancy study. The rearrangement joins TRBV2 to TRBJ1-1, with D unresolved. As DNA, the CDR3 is TGTGCCAGCAGTGGAGACGGGGACACTGAAGCTTTCTTT. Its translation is CASSGDGDTEAFF.